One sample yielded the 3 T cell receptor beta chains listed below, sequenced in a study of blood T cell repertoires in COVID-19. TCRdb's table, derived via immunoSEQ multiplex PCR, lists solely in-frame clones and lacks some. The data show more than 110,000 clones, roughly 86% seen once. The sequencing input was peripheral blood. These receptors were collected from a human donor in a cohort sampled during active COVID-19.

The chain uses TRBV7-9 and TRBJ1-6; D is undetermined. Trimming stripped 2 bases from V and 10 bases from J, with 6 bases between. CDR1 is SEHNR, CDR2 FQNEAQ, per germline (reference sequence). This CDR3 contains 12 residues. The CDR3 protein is CASSLTYSPLHF. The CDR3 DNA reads TGTGCCAGCAGCTTAACTTACTCACCCCTCCACTTT. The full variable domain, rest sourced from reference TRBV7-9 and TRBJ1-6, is DTGVSQNPRHKITKRGQNVTFRCDPISEHNRLYWYRQTLGQGPEFLTYFQNEAQLEKSRLLSDRFSAERPKGSFSTLEIQRTEQGDSAMYLCASSLTYSPLHFGNGTRLTVT.

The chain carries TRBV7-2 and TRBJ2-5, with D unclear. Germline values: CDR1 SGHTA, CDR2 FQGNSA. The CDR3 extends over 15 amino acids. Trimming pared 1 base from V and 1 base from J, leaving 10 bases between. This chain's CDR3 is CASSLGPASQETQYF. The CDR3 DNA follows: TGTGCCAGCAGCTTAGGGCCAGCGAGCCAAGAGACCCAGTACTTC. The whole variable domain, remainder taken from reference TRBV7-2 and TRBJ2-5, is GAGVSQSPSNKVTEKGKDVELRCDPISGHTALYWYRQSLGQGLEFLIYFQGNSAPDKSGLPSDRFSAERTGGSVSTLTIQRTQQEDSAVYLCASSLGPASQETQYFGPGTRLLVL.

DNA of the CDR3: TGTGCCAGCGGCCGGGGGGATTCCTACGAGCAGTACTTC. This encodes CASGRGDSYEQYF. The V call is TRBV28, the J call TRBJ2-7; the match to TRBD2 covers 7 bases. CDR1 is MDHEN, CDR2 SYDVKM, per germline. With 8 bases clipped from V and 1 base from J, the junction kept 5 bases outside the gene matches. The CDR3 sequence is 13 residues long.